Listed below are T cell receptor beta chains from one sample, sequenced in a study of blood T cell repertoires in COVID-19. Data came from immunoSEQ multiplex PCR; TCRdb stores just in-frame clones and leaves some out. The sample contains about 350,000 clones, approximately 88% of which appear only once. Specimen: peripheral blood. These TCRs come from a man between 25 and 39 years old with COVID-19, enrolled during active disease. Both conserved end residues are part of each CDR3. The order of the fields is J gene, clone size, V gene, CDR3 protein. Clone size is shown for a subset of rows, as once, few, many or a class of expanded clone.

J gene: TRBJ1-4
clone size: -
V gene: TRBV5-8
CDR3 protein: CASSLDRRGDEKLFF

J gene: TRBJ1-1
clone size: -
V gene: TRBV7-9
CDR3 protein: CASSFIAENTEAFF

J gene: TRBJ2-5
clone size: -
V gene: TRBV5-8
CDR3 protein: CASSPMGGAGETQYF

J gene: TRBJ1-2
clone size: -
V gene: TRBV28
CDR3 protein: CASRIGQGDGYTF

J gene: TRBJ2-2
clone size: -
V gene: TRBV9
CDR3 protein: CASSGDREYTGELFF

J gene: TRBJ2-3
clone size: -
V gene: TRBV29-1
CDR3 protein: CSVESRTGISDTQYF

J gene: TRBJ2-7
clone size: -
V gene: TRBV11-2
CDR3 protein: CASSLQGHSYEQYF

J gene: TRBJ1-4
clone size: -
V gene: TRBV27
CDR3 protein: CASSLAPARNEKLFF

J gene: TRBJ1-2
clone size: -
V gene: TRBV28
CDR3 protein: CASSLFPGQETYYGYTF

J gene: TRBJ1-1
clone size: -
V gene: TRBV7-8
CDR3 protein: CASSIGQLNTEAFF

J gene: TRBJ2-2
clone size: -
V gene: TRBV5-1
CDR3 protein: CASSLAITRTGELFF

J gene: TRBJ2-2
clone size: -
V gene: TRBV9
CDR3 protein: CASSRVVGELFF

J gene: TRBJ2-7
clone size: -
V gene: TRBV4-3
CDR3 protein: CASSQDHFGTGYYEQYF

J gene: TRBJ2-4
clone size: -
V gene: TRBV30
CDR3 protein: CAWSGLSLAKNIQYF

J gene: TRBJ2-3
clone size: -
V gene: TRBV13
CDR3 protein: CASSSGLAGASTDTQYF

J gene: TRBJ1-5
clone size: -
V gene: TRBV7-3
CDR3 protein: CASSPGLGQPQHF

J gene: TRBJ2-5
clone size: once
V gene: TRBV7-9
CDR3 protein: CASSSSSGLAGANQETQYF

J gene: TRBJ2-7
clone size: -
V gene: TRBV7-9
CDR3 protein: CASTIAGYGEQYF

J gene: TRBJ2-7
clone size: -
V gene: TRBV19
CDR3 protein: CASSLGGTSGSVSYEQYF

J gene: TRBJ1-2
clone size: -
V gene: TRBV5-6
CDR3 protein: CASSLLDRGQSGYTF

J gene: TRBJ2-1
clone size: -
V gene: TRBV7-9
CDR3 protein: CASSRGGGAYNEQFF

J gene: TRBJ1-4
clone size: -
V gene: TRBV11-2
CDR3 protein: CASSLRGAATNEKLFF

J gene: TRBJ2-3
clone size: -
V gene: TRBV7-3
CDR3 protein: CASSLNAPPDTQYF

J gene: TRBJ1-2
clone size: -
V gene: TRBV5-1
CDR3 protein: CASSSGQAFYGYTF

J gene: TRBJ1-1
clone size: -
V gene: TRBV10-3
CDR3 protein: CAIREKTGANTEAFF

J gene: TRBJ2-5
clone size: -
V gene: TRBV29-1
CDR3 protein: CSVVPTSTGTQYF

J gene: TRBJ1-2
clone size: -
V gene: TRBV29-1
CDR3 protein: CSAKRPGTHYGYTF

J gene: TRBJ2-1
clone size: -
V gene: TRBV25-1
CDR3 protein: CASMRQGLSSYNEQFF

J gene: TRBJ1-1
clone size: -
V gene: TRBV19
CDR3 protein: CASPANGAGKAFF

J gene: TRBJ1-6
clone size: -
V gene: TRBV30
CDR3 protein: CAWIDSETYNSPLHF

J gene: TRBJ1-1
clone size: -
V gene: TRBV29-1
CDR3 protein: CSATGQTNTEAFF

J gene: TRBJ2-7
clone size: -
V gene: TRBV28
CDR3 protein: CASDRASQPSYEQYF

J gene: TRBJ2-1
clone size: -
V gene: TRBV5-1
CDR3 protein: CASSPRGAGGNNEQFF

J gene: TRBJ1-1
clone size: -
V gene: TRBV6-5
CDR3 protein: CASRNRVENTEAFF

J gene: TRBJ1-2
clone size: -
V gene: TRBV18
CDR3 protein: CASSPATQANYGYTF

J gene: TRBJ1-1
clone size: -
V gene: TRBV7-3
CDR3 protein: CATKTGSNTEAFF

J gene: TRBJ1-4
clone size: -
V gene: TRBV7-2
CDR3 protein: CASSLLTGQGGEKLFF

J gene: TRBJ1-2
clone size: -
V gene: TRBV28
CDR3 protein: CATPMTGFYGYTF

J gene: TRBJ2-3
clone size: -
V gene: TRBV6-2/TRBV6-3
CDR3 protein: CASSYGLAGGDTQYF

J gene: TRBJ2-2
clone size: -
V gene: TRBV7-2
CDR3 protein: CASVASSGRVGGELFF

J gene: TRBJ2-5
clone size: -
V gene: TRBV5-4
CDR3 protein: CASSLGTGYPQYF

J gene: TRBJ1-2
clone size: many
V gene: TRBV7-8
CDR3 protein: CASSLLTPNYGYTF

J gene: TRBJ2-7
clone size: -
V gene: TRBV15
CDR3 protein: CATGTGNTYEQYF

J gene: TRBJ1-2
clone size: -
V gene: TRBV24-1
CDR3 protein: CATSDRITNYGYTF

J gene: TRBJ1-2
clone size: -
V gene: TRBV28
CDR3 protein: CASSSWGQALIGYGYTF

J gene: TRBJ2-7
clone size: -
V gene: TRBV19
CDR3 protein: CATSSPGTDAYEQYF

J gene: TRBJ1-5
clone size: -
V gene: TRBV29-1
CDR3 protein: CSVRTGDQPQHF

J gene: TRBJ1-5
clone size: -
V gene: TRBV6-6
CDR3 protein: CASSPTPGTGGEYSNQPQHF

J gene: TRBJ1-2
clone size: -
V gene: TRBV2
CDR3 protein: CASRATGVAGYTF